This T cell receptor beta chain is drawn from a study of shared clonotypes between healthy human individuals (dated by TCRdb to the early 2020s). Background for the entire study: The cohort included three men and two women between 18 and 49 years of age. Each donor's leukapheresis produced roughly between roughly 0.94 and 9.5 billion PBMCs. For each donor, three plates each were used for CD4 naive and CD4 memory, two plates were used for CD8 naive, and one plate was used for CD8 memory. The study deeply sequenced blood TCR repertoires of about 5 healthy adults to estimate repertoire size and the extent of clonotype sharing between individuals. To increase sequencing depth and limit assay-specific biases, different laboratories used diverse techniques to prepare libraries and sequence TCR repertoires. General findings and caveats noted by the study authors: Naive subsets generally had larger estimated clonotype richness than memory subsets did. Sampling was restricted to blood, and TCR repertoires in tissues likely differ from the TCR repertoires found in blood. Rarefaction of sorted-subset datasets indicated incomplete sequencing despite the large sequencing depth. The small number of donors limited the genetic and exposure-history diversity represented. When four donors were compared, the shared fraction of clonotypes was about 5% for naive CD4, around 3.5% for naive CD8, roughly 2.5% for memory CD4, and about 0.36% for memory CD8. Compared with non-shared clonotypes, clonotypes shared by all four sorted-subset donors had higher generation probabilities. Pairwise subsampling indicated that sequencing depth was expected to affect the degree of clonotype sharing among donors.

Donors were healthy HIV-negative adults with no recently reported acute infections or vaccinations. Every donor was a Caucasian adult living in Nashville, Tennessee, USA. CD4+ T cells were enriched by magnetic negative selection, after which naive cells were positively selected on CD45RA and the negative fraction was taken as the memory subset. After blood collection by leukapheresis, PBMCs were isolated using Ficoll-Histopaque density gradient centrifugation and then cryopreserved in the vapor phase of liquid nitrogen. Purity and quantity of every magnetically sorted T cell population were checked by analytical flow cytometry. Each sorted fraction had its genomic DNA isolated and then quantified by UV absorbance on a Nanodrop 2000c. Using the deep immunoSEQ assay, TCR CDR3 regions were amplified from genomic DNA by multiplex PCR. Extracted genomic DNA from each cell subset was distributed evenly across all wells of several immunoSEQ 96-well plates, and each plate was treated as a replicate. For sorted subsets, approximately 200 ng of genomic DNA, equivalent to roughly 33,000 T cell genomes, went into each replicate PCR. The purified libraries were quantified using a Qubit 3.0 fluorometer, sized with a Bioanalyzer 2100, and then quantified again using the KAPA Library Quantification kit. A separate single-read 150-cycle Illumina NextSeq 550 flow cell was used to sequence each immunoSEQ 96-well plate. Per the original workflow: Because the immunoSEQ output held only junctional sequences and lacked quality scores, the filtering could not match the filtering applied to full-length reads. To assign V/J genes and CDR3, sequences were annotated against IMGT germline references using PyIR, a Python wrapper for IgBLAST v1.9. Reads were filtered out if the reads had weak V/J assignments (E-value above 1e-6), no CDR3, stop codons, out-of-frame junctions, or ambiguous translated residues. V3J clonotypes were defined as sequences sharing the same inferred V gene, J gene, and CDR3 amino acid sequence. To compute the percentage overlap between repertoires, the number of shared unique clonotypes was divided by the size of the smaller repertoire. Three approaches were used to assess repertoire richness: RTK rarefaction, the Chao1 estimator, and Recon v2.1 estimates of unobserved clonotypes. Generation probabilities were computed with OLGA for all TCRbeta clonotypes obtained by the gDNA method from a handful of donors. This immuneACCESS table, as held by TCRdb, lists in-frame sequences with V and J called but not all clones. Of the missing ones, under half trace to an unresolved V gene in checked studies; the others have no known cause. Clone size and V and J calls were adopted from that table, with D and trimming inferred from the DNA. The sample table shows 1,400,000 or so clones, and about 98.5% are seen once. Together, the top ten hold approximately 0.4% of the sample.

CDR3 length: 14 amino acids, cysteine to phenylalanine. Kept here is only the CDR3 DNA, which spans 42 bases and is read in frame from base 1. A distance of 9 bases separates the germline ends of V and J, which lose 0 bases and 3 bases respectively. Sequences SGHDN (CDR1) and FVKESK (CDR2) are obtained from the germline V gene. With respect to this clone: Its binding antigen is unknown. Per-nucleotide qualities are absent, and no much larger clonotype sits a single base away.

Sequencing input: naive CD4+ T cells sorted from blood. The sample's cell subset or site label is to be understood as: CD45RA+ positively selected. In this chain, TRBV14 is recombined with TRBJ2-7, with the D segment identity uncertain. The origin of this receptor is a man aged 30 to 45 in good health. For the CDR3, the sequence is CASSQDLARYEQYF. The sequenced DNA: TGTGCCAGCAGCCAAGACCTCGCACGCTACGAGCAGTACTTC.